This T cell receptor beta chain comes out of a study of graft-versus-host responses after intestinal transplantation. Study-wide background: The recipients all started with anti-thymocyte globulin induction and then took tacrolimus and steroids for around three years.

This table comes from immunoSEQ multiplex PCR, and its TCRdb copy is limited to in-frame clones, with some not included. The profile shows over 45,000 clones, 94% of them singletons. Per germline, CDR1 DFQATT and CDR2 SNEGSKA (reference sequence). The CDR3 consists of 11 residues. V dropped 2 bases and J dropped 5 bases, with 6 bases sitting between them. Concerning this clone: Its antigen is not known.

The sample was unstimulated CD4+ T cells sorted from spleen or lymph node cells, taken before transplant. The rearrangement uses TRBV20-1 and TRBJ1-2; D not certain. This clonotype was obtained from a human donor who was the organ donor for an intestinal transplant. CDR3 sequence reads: CSARLGYGYTF. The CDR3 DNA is TGCAGTGCTAGATTAGGGTATGGCTACACCTTC.